This record concerns one T cell receptor beta chain sequence. Antigen unknown. This entry comes from a study of cytomegalovirus exposure and HLA in healthy donors. The study ran its PCR with 60 Vbeta and 13 Jbeta primers. Repertoires were generated with immunoSEQ multiplex PCR, while TCRdb's copy carries only in-frame clones and drops some. The sample records more than 150,000 clones, roughly four fifths being singletons. The CDR3 length is 12 residues. Trimming stripped 0 bases from V and 13 bases from J, with 8 bases between. Germline V CDR1 and CDR2: SGHRS, YFSETQ. Overall study results and limits: The study designated about 180 TCR beta chains cytomegalovirus-associated. Researchers reported in a later analysis that a missense DCLRE1C variant was tied to TCR beta V- and J-gene trimming. TRBV6-2, TRBV6-3 and other indistinguishable V segments were excluded.

The chain carries TRBV5-1 and TRBJ1-6; tentative D call: TRBD1 (5 bases). The sequence was collected from a man aged 45-65 years in good health and CMV-seronegative. Sequencing input: PBMCs. CDR3 residues: CASSLEGKPLHF. For the CDR3, the DNA is TGCGCCAGCAGCTTGGAGGGGAAGCCCCTCCACTTT.